Reported below is one TCR beta chain. Germline lookup yields CDR1 MNHNS and CDR2 SASEGT. The CDR3 is 14 amino acids. V dropped 4 bases and J dropped 6 bases, with 12 bases sitting between them. Regarding time point: pre-sensitization, week 0. Treatment reported: therapeutic diphenylcyclopropenone sensitization with weekly scalp DPC. In the original processing: Counts of TCRs in each sample centred on a median of roughly 89,000 and extended from approximately 20,000 to 700,000. TCRdb reprocessed the RACE reads with MiXCR, giving one entry per CDR3 protein. TCRdb's processing, not the authors' own work, is the source of the V and J calls. The data contain around 200,000 distinct CDR3 sequences, just under 30% of them singletons. This sample was taken from a study of human T cells and chemical hapten exposure. Study overall: Patients, largely female, had alopecia areata, totalis or universalis. Slight volume differences across pooled libraries mainly accounted for varying per-sample TCR yields.

The material sequenced was whole blood, taken in connection with sensitization to the hapten diphenylcyclopropenone (DPC). The chain is built from TRBV6-1 and TRBJ1-4, with D unclear. The receptor comes from a woman aged 30 to 39 with alopecia areata. Some clones in this sample may be carry-over from other donors' samples. This CDR3 is CASSGRTTDEKLFF. CDR3 DNA sequence: TGTGCCAGCAGTGGACGGACGACGGATGAAAAACTGTTTTTT.